The entry below describes one TCR beta chain. Germline V gives CDR1 SGHVS, CDR2 FNYEAQ. With 5 bases removed from V and 0 bases from J, the gap between germline ends came to 17 bases. The CDR3 length is 17 residues. The data derive from a study of T cell changes during pregnancy in multiple sclerosis. The assay was immunoSEQ multiplex PCR, and TCRdb's table has in-frame clones only and misses some. The sample shows some 64,000 clones, around 91% of them seen only once. This TCR derives from a female donor in good health, enrolled as a control in a pregnancy study. The material was peripheral blood, obtained in the second trimester of pregnancy. This chain links TRBV7-6 with TRBJ2-1, with D perhaps matching TRBD2 (5 bases). CDR3 nucleotide sequence: TGTGCCAGCAGCCCTAGTGGAGGCCCGAGCTCCTACAATGAGCAGTTCTTC. The encoded protein is CASSPSGGPSSYNEQFF.